The T cell receptor beta chain under discussion was sequenced for a study of OX40 agonist ivuxolimab in advanced cancers. About the research overall: An anti-OX40 (CD134) antibody with agonistic activity, ivuxolimab, was administered to patients. It was permissible to have had prior anti-PD-1, anti-PD-L1 or anti-CTLA-4 therapy, and around 40% had some.

Trimming removed 7 bases at V and 6 bases at J, with 13 bases between. The CDR3 covers 13 residues. Germline-derived CDR1 and CDR2 are MNHNS and SASEGT. A word on this clone: Its antigen is still unknown.

Profiling relied on immunoSEQ multiplex PCR, and the TCRdb table lists in-frame clones only, not all of them. The top ten clones hold 3.6% of a sample with roughly 49,000 clones, 88% of them seen once. Findings and limits, study-wide: Researchers report that CD8+ T cells had, on average, more expanded clones than CD4+.

This chain uses TRBV6-1 with TRBJ2-4; D not resolved. The receptor's source is an adult with an advanced solid tumor such as melanoma, head and neck, liver or kidney cancer. Sequencing was performed on CD4+ or CD8+ T cells sorted from blood, taken in a trial of the OX40 agonist ivuxolimab. The CDR3 bases are TGTGCCAGCAACGTCGTCCCCACAAACATTCAGTACTTC. Protein sequence: CASNVVPTNIQYF.